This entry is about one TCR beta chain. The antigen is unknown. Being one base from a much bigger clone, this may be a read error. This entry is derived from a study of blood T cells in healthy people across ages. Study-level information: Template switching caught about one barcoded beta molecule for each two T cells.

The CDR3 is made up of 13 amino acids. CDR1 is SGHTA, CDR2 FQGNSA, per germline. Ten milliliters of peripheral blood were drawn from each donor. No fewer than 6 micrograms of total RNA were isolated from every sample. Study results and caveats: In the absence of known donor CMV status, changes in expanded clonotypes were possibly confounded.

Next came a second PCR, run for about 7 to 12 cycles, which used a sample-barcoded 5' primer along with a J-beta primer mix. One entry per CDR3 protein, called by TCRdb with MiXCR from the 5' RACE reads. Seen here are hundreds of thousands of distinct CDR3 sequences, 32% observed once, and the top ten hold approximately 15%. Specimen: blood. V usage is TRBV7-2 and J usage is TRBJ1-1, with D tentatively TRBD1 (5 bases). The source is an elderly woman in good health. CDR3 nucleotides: TGTGCCAACAGCACGGGACCGAACACTGAAGCTTTCTTT. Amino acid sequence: CANSTGPNTEAFF. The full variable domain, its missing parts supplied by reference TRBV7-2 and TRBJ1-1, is GAGVSQSPSNKVTEKGKDVELRCDPISGHTALYWYRQSLGQGLEFLIYFQGNSAPDKSGLPSDRFSAERTGGSVSTLTIQRTQQEDSAVYLCANSTGPNTEAFFGQGTRLTVV.